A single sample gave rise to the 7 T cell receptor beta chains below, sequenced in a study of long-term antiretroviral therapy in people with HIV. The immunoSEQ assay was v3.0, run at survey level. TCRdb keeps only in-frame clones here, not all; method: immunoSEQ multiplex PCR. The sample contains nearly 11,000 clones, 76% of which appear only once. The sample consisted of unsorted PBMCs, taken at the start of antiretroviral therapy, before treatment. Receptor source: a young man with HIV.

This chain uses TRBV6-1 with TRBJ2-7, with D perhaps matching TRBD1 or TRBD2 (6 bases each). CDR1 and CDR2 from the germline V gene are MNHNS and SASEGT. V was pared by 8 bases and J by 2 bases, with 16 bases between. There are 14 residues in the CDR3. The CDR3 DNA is TGTGCCAGCGTGATGGGGGGCATCCCCTACGAGCAGTACTTC. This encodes CASVMGGIPYEQYF.

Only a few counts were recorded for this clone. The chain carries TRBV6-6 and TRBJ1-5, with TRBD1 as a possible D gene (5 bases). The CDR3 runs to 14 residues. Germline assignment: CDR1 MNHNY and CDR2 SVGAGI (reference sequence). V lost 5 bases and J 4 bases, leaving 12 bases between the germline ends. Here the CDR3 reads CASSPYGGNQPQHF. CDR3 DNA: TGTGCCAGCAGTCCTTATGGGGGAAATCAGCCCCAGCATTTT.

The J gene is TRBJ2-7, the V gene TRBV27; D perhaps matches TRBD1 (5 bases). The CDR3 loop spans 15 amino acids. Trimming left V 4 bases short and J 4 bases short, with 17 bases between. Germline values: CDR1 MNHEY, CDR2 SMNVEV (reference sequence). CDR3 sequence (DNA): TGTGCCAGCAGTTGGGGCGCGGCAAAAATATACGAGCAGTACTTC. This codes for CASSWGAAKIYEQYF.

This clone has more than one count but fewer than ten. The CDR3 sequence: CASSNHRATYEQYF. CDR3 DNA: TGTGCCAGCAGCAACCACAGGGCCACCTACGAGCAGTACTTC. The chain has TRBV27 and TRBJ2-7, with D perhaps TRBD1 (6 bases). V shed 6 bases and J shed 2 bases, with 14 bases lying between them. Germline CDR1 is MNHEY and CDR2 is SMNVEV (reference sequence). This CDR3 is 14 amino acids long.

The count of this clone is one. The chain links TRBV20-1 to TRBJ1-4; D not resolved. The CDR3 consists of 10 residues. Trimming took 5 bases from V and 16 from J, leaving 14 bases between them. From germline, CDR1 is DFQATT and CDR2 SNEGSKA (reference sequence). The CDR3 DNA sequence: TGCAGTGCTGGGTCGGACGCTAAGTTTTTT. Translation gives CSAGSDAKFF.

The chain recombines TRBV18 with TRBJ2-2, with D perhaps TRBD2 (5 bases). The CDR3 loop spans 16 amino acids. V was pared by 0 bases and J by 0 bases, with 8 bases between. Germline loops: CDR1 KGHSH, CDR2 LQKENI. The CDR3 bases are TGTGCCAGCTCACCACCCCAGCGGACGAACACCGGGGAGCTGTTTTTT. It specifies CASSPPQRTNTGELFF.

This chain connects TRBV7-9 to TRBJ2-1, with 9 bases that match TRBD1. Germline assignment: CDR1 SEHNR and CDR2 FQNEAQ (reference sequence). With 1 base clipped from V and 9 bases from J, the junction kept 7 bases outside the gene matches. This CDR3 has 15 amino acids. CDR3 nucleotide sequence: TGTGCCAGCAGCTTAGGACAGGGGGAGTTCTTTGAGCAGTTCTTC. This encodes CASSLGQGEFFEQFF.